This T cell receptor (beta chain) was documented in a study of T cells expressing NK-cell markers. The CDR3 totals 13 residues. Germline CDR1 reads MNHNS; CDR2 reads SASEGT. TCRdb re-called the 5' RACE reads and gives one entry per CDR3 protein, without DNA. This sample's table has roughly 280,000 distinct CDR3 sequences. This chain joins TRBV6-1 and TRBJ1-2; TCRdb selects TRBD1, and the lack of DNA leaves this call unchecked. This sequence was found in a man between 18 and 35 years old in good health. Material: blood T cells: a sorted CD56 or NKG2C T cell subset, CD4+ or CD8+ T cells, or bulk PBMC T cells (not recorded which). The CDR3 spells CASKGVLNYGYTF.